This is a list of T cell receptor beta chains from one sample in a study of OX40 agonist ivuxolimab in advanced cancers. Data came from immunoSEQ multiplex PCR; TCRdb stores just in-frame clones and leaves some out. The data show just over 40,000 clones, around 88% seen once. The sample here was CD4+ or CD8+ T cells sorted from blood, taken in a trial of the OX40 agonist ivuxolimab. The receptor source for this set is an adult with an advanced solid tumor such as melanoma, head and neck, liver or kidney cancer. CDR3s include the opening cysteine and the closing phenylalanine or tryptophan. The order of the fields is V gene, J gene, clone size, CDR3 length, D gene, CDR3 protein, CDR3 DNA. D genes are given only for firm matches. Clone size, where shown, is once, few, many, or a class for clones that have expanded.

TRBV4-2,TRBJ2-7,-,14,-,CASSQEPGTYEQYF,TGTGCCAGCAGCCAAGAACCGGGAACCTACGAGCAGTACTTC
TRBV4-2,TRBJ2-2,-,17,TRBD2,CASSQEQREGLTGELFF,TGTGCCAGCAGCCAAGAACAACGGGAGGGTTTAACCGGGGAGCTGTTTTTT
TRBV7-8,TRBJ1-2,-,14,-,CASSPRVVNYGYTF,TGTGCCAGCAGCCCGAGGGTTGTTAACTATGGCTACACCTTC
TRBV7-2,TRBJ2-3,once,16,TRBD2,CASSLILREAGDTQYF,TGTGCCAGCAGCTTAATCCTTCGGGAGGCGGGAGATACGCAGTATTTT
TRBV6-4,TRBJ1-2,-,12,-,CASTHEKVGYTF,TGTGCCAGCACCCATGAGAAGGTCGGCTACACCTTC
TRBV27,TRBJ2-5,-,14,-,CASSLIGSMETQYF,TGTGCCAGCAGTTTAATAGGCTCGATGGAGACCCAGTACTTC
TRBV28,TRBJ2-1,-,14,-,CASSLVSSYNEQFF,TGTGCCAGCAGCTTAGTTAGCTCCTACAATGAGCAGTTCTTC
TRBV6-5,TRBJ1-2,-,13,-,CASRSGEDYGYTF,TGTGCCAGCAGGTCAGGGGAGGACTATGGCTACACCTTC
TRBV10-3,TRBJ2-5,-,12,TRBD1,CAARTGMETQYF,TGTGCCGCCCGGACAGGGATGGAGACCCAGTACTTC
TRBV29-1,TRBJ2-7,-,13,-,CSVEKDSSYEQYF,TGCAGCGTTGAGAAGGACTCCTCCTACGAGCAGTACTTC
TRBV13,TRBJ2-7,-,15,-,CASSDRDSYSYEQYF,TGTGCCAGCAGCGACCGGGACTCGTACTCCTACGAGCAGTACTTC
TRBV11-2,TRBJ1-3,-,13,-,CASSFRGGNTIYF,TGTGCCAGCAGCTTTAGGGGCGGAAACACCATATATTTT
TRBV19,TRBJ2-7,-,14,-,CASSIGLASYEQYF,TGTGCCAGTAGTATCGGGCTGGCCTCCTACGAGCAGTACTTC
TRBV5-1,TRBJ2-3,-,15,-,CASKHGGGSTDTQYF,TGCGCCAGCAAACACGGGGGCGGTAGCACAGATACGCAGTATTTT
TRBV2,TRBJ2-7,-,13,-,CASSDEGIDEQYF,TGTGCCAGCTCGGATGAAGGGATTGACGAGCAGTACTTC
TRBV2,TRBJ2-5,-,12,TRBD2,CASTGSGRTQYF,TGTGCCAGCACCGGTAGCGGGAGGACCCAGTACTTC
TRBV4-1,TRBJ1-1,-,14,TRBD1,CASSPTGLGTEAFF,TGCGCCAGCAGCCCGACAGGGCTGGGGACTGAAGCTTTCTTT
TRBV2,TRBJ2-7,few,10,-,CATGQYEQYF,TGTGCCACAGGACAGTACGAGCAGTACTTC
TRBV11-3,TRBJ2-4,-,11,-,CASGFQNIQYF,TGTGCCAGCGGATTTCAAAACATTCAGTACTTC
TRBV6-1,TRBJ1-5,-,14,-,CASSEPFQNQPQHF,TGTGCCAGCAGTGAACCCTTCCAGAATCAGCCCCAGCATTTT
TRBV5-1,TRBJ2-1,-,13,TRBD1,CASSLGQVNEQFF,TGCGCCAGCAGCCTTGGACAGGTCAATGAGCAGTTCTTC
TRBV28,TRBJ2-7,-,13,-,CASSPDRGNEQYF,TGTGCCAGCAGTCCGGACAGAGGTAACGAGCAGTACTTC
TRBV5-1,TRBJ2-7,-,15,TRBD1,CASSVPGTGDYEQYF,TGCGCCAGCAGCGTACCCGGGACAGGGGACTACGAGCAGTACTTC
TRBV28,TRBJ2-1,-,13,TRBD1,CASSSGQGDEQFF,TGTGCCAGCAGTTCAGGACAGGGCGATGAGCAGTTCTTC
TRBV14,TRBJ2-1,-,13,-,CASSILRGTEQFF,TGTGCCAGCAGCATACTGAGGGGTACTGAGCAGTTCTTC